The sequence of this T cell receptor (beta chain) was determined in a study of circulating and synovial CD4+ cells in juvenile arthritis. Points from the study as a whole: Vbeta family usage analysis did not detect the pathogenic-like versus bulk difference. Circulating pathogenic-like lymphocytes shared a substantially higher fraction of CDR3 sequences with synovium than bulk blood.

Concerning this clone itself: Its target is not known.

Germline values: CDR1 ENHRY, CDR2 SYGVKD. There are 16 residues in the CDR3. Clones were read by immunoSEQ multiplex PCR, and TCRdb kept only the in-frame ones, dropping some. The sample includes more than 13,000 clones, roughly 83% of them seen just once. The chain employs TRBV10-3 and TRBJ2-5; possibly TRBD1 for D (6 bases). Gene TRBJ2-7 matches the end of the DNA better, so the J call may be wrong. Material for sequencing was CD4+ T cells from synovial fluid. The sequence came from a human patient with juvenile idiopathic arthritis. Some clones in this sample may be carry-over from other donors' samples. Here the CDR3 reads CAISESAQGLGYEQYF. CDR3 in DNA: TGTGCCATCAGTGAGTCGGCACAGGGATTAGGGTACGAGCAGTACTTC.